The 18 T cell receptor beta chains below all came from one sample that was sequenced in a study of T cells in localized non-small cell lung cancer. Assay: immunoSEQ multiplex PCR; the TCRdb copy retains only in-frame clones and omits some. The sample has 35,000 to 40,000 clones; around 80% are singletons. The specimen comprised peripheral blood, sampled before any cancer treatment. Receptors were obtained from an older male donor with stage III squamous cell lung carcinoma.

CDR3 nucleotide sequence: TGTGCCAGCAGTCCTCGCAAACCGGGACTAGCGGGGGGGTTTGGCACAGATACGCAGTATTTT. It encodes CASSPRKPGLAGGFGTDTQYF. This sequence joins TRBV2 and TRBJ2-3; 16 nucleotides match TRBD2. Germline-derived CDR1 and CDR2 are SNHLY and FYNNEI. The CDR3 consists of 21 residues. Trimming took 5 bases from V and 1 from J; bases not matched to a gene: 15.

The rearrangement joins TRBV7-9 to TRBJ2-3; 8 positions agree with TRBD1. The germline V gene has CDR1 SEHNR and CDR2 FQNEAQ (reference sequence). Trimming took 10 bases from V and 4 from J; bases not matched to a gene: 10. The CDR3 consists of 14 residues. The chain's CDR3 is CATVGDRRADTQYF. Here the CDR3 DNA reads TGTGCCACCGTCGGGGACAGGCGCGCAGATACGCAGTATTTT.

This clone is labeled large. The chain uses TRBV7-8 and TRBJ2-3; no reliable D call. Between the trimmed V and J ends, which lost 2 bases and 3 bases, there was a span of 9 bases. Germline lookup yields CDR1 SGHVS and CDR2 FQNEAQ. The CDR3 has 14 residues. CDR3 loop: CASSLYQATDTQYF. CDR3 nucleotides: TGTGCCAGCAGCTTATACCAGGCTACAGATACGCAGTATTTT.

This clone was seen more than once but under ten times. The V gene is TRBV5-4, the J gene TRBJ1-1; D gene unclear. The CDR3 is 13 amino acids. Germline CDR1 is SGHNT and CDR2 is YYREEE (reference sequence). The V end lost 5 bases, the J end lost 3 bases, and 11 bases lay between the germline ends. In DNA form, the CDR3 reads TGTGCCAGCAGTCTTAGAGTTGACACTGAAGCTTTCTTT. It codes for CASSLRVDTEAFF.

In its sample, this clone was seen a few times. The chain links TRBV2 to TRBJ2-2; D unclear. This CDR3 is 15 amino acids long. V was shortened by 4 bases and J by 0 bases, with 9 bases between the two germline ends. Germline V lookup: CDR1 SNHLY, CDR2 FYNNEI. In nucleotides, the CDR3 is TGTGCCAGCAGTGGATATGCCGCGAACACCGGGGAGCTGTTTTTT. Residues: CASSGYAANTGELFF.

The genes are TRBV2 and TRBJ2-1, with no clear D. This CDR3 spans 15 amino acids. Trimming stripped 8 bases from V and 0 bases from J, with 14 bases between. Germline V gene lookup returns CDR1 SNHLY and CDR2 FYNNEI. This chain's CDR3 is CASVPTVSSYNEQFF. Written as DNA, the CDR3 is TGTGCCAGCGTTCCGACGGTAAGCTCCTACAATGAGCAGTTCTTC.

This clone was seen more than once but under ten times. V usage is TRBV25-1 and J usage is TRBJ2-7; tentatively, D is TRBD1 (7 bases). Trimming shortened V by 3 bases and J by 4 bases, and 13 bases separated the two germline ends. Germline-derived CDR1 and CDR2 are MGHDK and SYGVNS. The CDR3 is 14 residues long. CDR3 sequence (DNA): TGTGCCAGCAGTGAGGAGGGGGCGAAATACGAGCAGTACTTC. Translated: CASSEEGAKYEQYF.

V and J are TRBV2 and TRBJ2-6, with no clear D. Germline CDR1 and CDR2: SNHLY and FYNNEI. V was clipped by 7 bases and J by 4 bases, with 11 bases between them. The CDR3 extends over 14 amino acids. The CDR3 sequence is CASISLFGANVLTF. CDR3 nucleotide sequence: TGTGCCAGCATTTCCCTCTTCGGGGCCAACGTCCTGACTTTC.

The chain links TRBV2 to TRBJ2-3; D possibly corresponds to TRBD2 (5 bases). Between the trimmed V and J ends, which lost 3 bases and 11 bases, there was a span of 18 bases. The CDR3 consists of 14 residues. Germline assignment: CDR1 SNHLY and CDR2 FYNNEI. The CDR3, as DNA: TGTGCCAGCAGTGAGGTTCGGGGTCGTGGGAGGCAGTATTTT. It specifies CASSEVRGRGRQYF. The whole variable domain, filled in from reference TRBV2 and TRBJ2-3, reads EPEVTQTPSHQVTQMGQEVILRCVPISNHLYFYWYRQILGQKVEFLVSFYNNEISEKSEIFDDQFSVERPDGSNFTLKIRSTKLEDSAMYFCASSEVRGRGRQYFGPGTRLTVL.

V is TRBV10-3 and J is TRBJ2-3, with D unclear. V shed 4 bases and J shed 5 bases, with 4 bases lying between them. This CDR3 has 11 residues. CDR1 ENHRY and CDR2 SYGVKD come from the germline V gene. CDR3 amino acids: CAISGQDTQYF. The CDR3 coding sequence is TGTGCCATCAGTGGCCAAGATACGCAGTATTTT.

Points on this clone: At one boundary the junction diverges from the germline segment, which might be a read error. The V gene is TRBV18, the J gene TRBJ2-7, with TRBD1 identical over 9 bases. The CDR3 length is 14 residues. Germline loops: CDR1 KGHSH, CDR2 LQKENI. The CDR3 sequence: CASSPQGATDEQYF. CDR3 DNA: TGTGCCAGCTCGCCACAGGGGGCGACGGACGAGCAGTACTTC.

The chain couples TRBV7-9 to TRBJ2-5, with a possible D match to TRBD2 (7 bases). Looked up from germline, CDR1 is SEHNR and CDR2 is FQNEAQ (reference sequence). The V and J ends lost 8 bases and 2 bases respectively, with 21 bases between them. The CDR3 extends over 16 amino acids. The CDR3, as DNA: TGTGCCAGCGGCTGGGGGGCTAGCGGCCTTCAAGAGACCCAGTACTTC. Its protein product is CASGWGASGLQETQYF.

The chain employs TRBV19 and TRBJ1-5; D ambiguous. V dropped 5 bases and J dropped 4 bases, with 9 bases sitting between them. The CDR3 consists of 13 residues. Germline V gene data show CDR1 as LNHDA and CDR2 as SQIVND (reference sequence). The CDR3 protein is CASSWAANQPQHF. The CDR3 nucleotides read TGTGCCAGTAGTTGGGCAGCTAATCAGCCCCAGCATTTT.

The rearrangement uses TRBV10-3 and TRBJ1-1, with D unclear. Germline V gene data show CDR1 as ENHRY and CDR2 as SYGVKD. The CDR3 spans 15 residues. V was trimmed by 3 bases and J by 4 bases, leaving 15 bases between them. CDR3 in DNA: TGTGCCATCAGTGAAAAGGACTTAAGGAGCACTGAAGCTTTCTTT. Its translation is CAISEKDLRSTEAFF.

The rearrangement links TRBV9 to TRBJ2-7; 9 bases fit TRBD1. V shed 0 bases and J 1 base; nucleotides not matched to a gene: 2. The CDR3 extends over 15 amino acids. Looked up from germline, CDR1 is SGDLS and CDR2 is YYNGEE. The CDR3 DNA is TGTGCCAGCAGCGTAGAGACAGGGGGTTCCTACGAGCAGTACTTC. It encodes CASSVETGGSYEQYF. The variable domain in full, with the rest retrieved from reference TRBV9 and TRBJ2-7, is DSGVTQTPKHLITATGQRVTLRCSPRSGDLSVYWYQQSLDQGLQFLIQYYNGEERAKGNILERFSAQQFPDLHSELNLSSLELGDSALYFCASSVETGGSYEQYFGPGTRLTVT.

J is TRBJ1-2 and V is TRBV6-6; weak D call: TRBD1 (6 bases). CDR3 length: 15 residues. Germline CDR1 and CDR2: MNHNY and SVGAGI (reference sequence). The V gene lost 0 bases and the J gene lost 6 bases, with 14 bases spanning the gap. The CDR3 is CASSYSGAGEDGYTF. CDR3 nucleotide sequence: TGTGCCAGCAGTTACTCTGGGGCAGGGGAGGATGGCTACACCTTC.

The chain has TRBV15 and TRBJ2-1; D could derive from TRBD1 or TRBD2 (5 bases each). Germline V gives CDR1 LNHNV, CDR2 YYDKDF (reference sequence). The CDR3 consists of 12 residues. Trimming pared 0 bases from V and 12 bases from J, leaving 9 bases between. The CDR3: CATSRDRGGQFF. CDR3 bases: TGTGCCACCAGCAGAGATCGGGGCGGGCAGTTCTTC.

The chain combines TRBV2 with TRBJ1-3; unclear D gene. The CDR3 runs 13 residues. In germline, CDR1 is SNHLY, CDR2 FYNNEI. The V gene lost 3 bases and the J gene lost 4 bases, with 7 bases spanning the gap. CDR3 nucleotides: TGTGCCAGCAGTGACACTGCCGGAAACACCATATATTTT. It translates to CASSDTAGNTIYF.